Shown below are 6 T cell receptor beta chains from a single sample sequenced in a study of glioma-infiltrating T cells after dendritic cell vaccination. Time point denoted: after dendritic cell vaccination, including at tumor progression/relapse. Measured with immunoSEQ multiplex PCR; TCRdb has only the in-frame clones, and not every one. The data contain tens of thousands of clones, around 87% of them singletons. Sequencing was performed on blood, taken after dendritic cell vaccination. Receptors were obtained from a human donor with glioblastoma.

V is TRBV27 and J is TRBJ1-4; possibly TRBD1 for D (5 bases). The CDR3 runs 15 residues. Germline loops: CDR1 MNHEY, CDR2 SMNVEV (reference sequence). V lost 6 bases, J lost 3 bases, and 14 bases lay in between. The CDR3 loop reads CASSYWPGSNEKLFF. In nucleotides, the CDR3 is TGTGCCAGCAGCTATTGGCCAGGGTCTAATGAAAAACTGTTTTTT.

In this sample, this clone turned up once. The chain couples TRBV6-5 to TRBJ2-3, with D possibly matching TRBD2 (6 bases). CDR1 MNHEY and CDR2 SVGAGI come from the germline V gene. V lost 7 bases and J 0 bases, leaving 14 bases between the germline ends. The CDR3 runs 15 residues. The CDR3 sequence is CASTRGRTSTDTQYF. CDR3 in DNA: TGTGCCAGCACCCGAGGGAGGACCAGCACAGATACGCAGTATTTT.

The chain combines TRBV5-1 with TRBJ2-1, with 12 bases identical to TRBD2. Germline CDR1 and CDR2: SGHRS and YFSETQ. The CDR3 loop spans 15 amino acids. V shed 0 bases, J shed 7 bases, and the junction held 2 bases outside the gene matches. CDR3 DNA: TGCGCCAGCAGCTTGGGACTAGCGGGAGTTAATGAGCAGTTCTTC. It yields the protein CASSLGLAGVNEQFF.

The chain recombines TRBV6-5 with TRBJ1-1; D perhaps matches TRBD1 (5 bases). Per germline, CDR1 MNHEY and CDR2 SVGAGI. The CDR3 has 14 amino acids. V lost 3 bases and J lost 4, with 12 bases in between. CDR3 loop: CASSYRGGFTEAFF. Written as DNA, the CDR3 is TGTGCCAGCAGTTATCGGGGGGGTTTCACTGAAGCTTTCTTT.

The CDR3: CASSLEWAENNSPLHF. The DNA for the CDR3 is TGTGCCAGCAGCTTAGAGTGGGCAGAAAATAATTCACCCCTCCACTTT. The rearrangement uses TRBV7-2 and TRBJ1-6, with D uncertain. Trimming left V 1 base short and J 5 bases short, with 12 bases between. The germline gives CDR1 SGHTA, CDR2 FQGNSA. This CDR3 comprises 16 residues.

V and J are TRBV2 and TRBJ1-1; D gene ambiguous. Trimming stripped 4 bases from V and 7 bases from J, with 7 bases between. CDR1 is SNHLY, CDR2 FYNNEI, per germline. The CDR3 spans 11 residues. In DNA, the CDR3 is TGTGCCAGCAGTGTTTCCGGTGAAGCTTTCTTT. Translating it yields CASSVSGEAFF.